This T cell receptor beta chain was retrieved from a study of T cell repertoires in cytomegalovirus infection. Study information: HLA-B-restricted CMV epitopes that are well studied were used alongside recently identified HLA-C-restricted ones. Public TCR beta signatures provided an indication of both CMV infection and a matching HLA type.

CDR3 length equals 13 residues. The germline gives CDR1 MNHEY, CDR2 SMNVEV (reference sequence). V trimming: 2 bases; J trimming: 7 bases; junction bases outside the gene matches: 5. Study-wide results and limits: Of the TCR beta families, the public ones yielded a cumulative frequency that identified carriers of CMV plus the relevant HLA. It was HLA-C-restricted CMV-specific TCR beta clonotypes that dominated the response ex vivo.

TCRdb reanalysed the reads using MiXCR and keeps one entry per CDR3 protein. Seen here are about 51,000 distinct CDR3 sequences, roughly 20% observed once, and the top ten hold more than 25%. As regards this clonotype: Its target is unknown.

The material was CD8+ T cells from cultured PBMCs, obtained from culture after CMV antigen stimulation. The V and J genes are TRBV27 and TRBJ2-7, with 7 bases aligning to TRBD2. This clonotype originated in a human donor in good health (CMV status not recorded). Some clones in this sample may be carry-over from other donors' samples. In DNA form, the CDR3 reads TGTGCCAGCAGTTTAGGGCGGGAGTATGAGCAGTACTTC. Amino acid sequence: CASSLGREYEQYF.